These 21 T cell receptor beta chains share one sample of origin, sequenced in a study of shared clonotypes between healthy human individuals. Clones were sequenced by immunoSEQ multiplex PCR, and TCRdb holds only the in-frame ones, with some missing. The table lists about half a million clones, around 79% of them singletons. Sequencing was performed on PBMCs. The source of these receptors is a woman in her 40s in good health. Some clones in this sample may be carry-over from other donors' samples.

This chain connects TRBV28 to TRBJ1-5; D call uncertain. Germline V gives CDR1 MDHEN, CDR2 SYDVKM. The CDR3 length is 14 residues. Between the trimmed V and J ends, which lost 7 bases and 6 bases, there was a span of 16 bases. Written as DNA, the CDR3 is TGTGCCAGCACTACGAAACGGGGAATTCAGCCCCAGCATTTT. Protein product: CASTTKRGIQPQHF.

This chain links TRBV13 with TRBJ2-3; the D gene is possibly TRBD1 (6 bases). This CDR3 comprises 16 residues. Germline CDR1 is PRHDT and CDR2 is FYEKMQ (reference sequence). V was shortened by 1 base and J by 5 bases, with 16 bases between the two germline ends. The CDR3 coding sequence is TGTGCCAGCAGCTTAGCAGGCAGGGGTCATGGAGATACGCAGTATTTT. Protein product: CASSLAGRGHGDTQYF.

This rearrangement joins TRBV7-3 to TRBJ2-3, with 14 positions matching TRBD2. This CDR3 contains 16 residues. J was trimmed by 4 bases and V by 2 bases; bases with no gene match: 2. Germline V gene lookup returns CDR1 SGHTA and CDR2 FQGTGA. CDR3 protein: CASSLRLAGGPDTQYF. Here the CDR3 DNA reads TGTGCCAGCAGCTTACGACTAGCGGGAGGGCCAGATACGCAGTATTTT.

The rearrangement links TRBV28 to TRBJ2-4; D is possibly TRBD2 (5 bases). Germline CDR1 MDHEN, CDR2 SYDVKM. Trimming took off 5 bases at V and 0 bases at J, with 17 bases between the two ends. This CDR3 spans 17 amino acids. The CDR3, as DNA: TGTGCCAGCAGTGGCCCGAGGGAACCTCTAGCCAAAAACATTCAGTACTTC. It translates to CASSGPREPLAKNIQYF. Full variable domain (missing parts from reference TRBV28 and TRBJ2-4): DVKVTQSSRYLVKRTGEKVFLECVQDMDHENMFWYRQDPGLGLRLIYFSYDVKMKEKGDIPEGYSVSREKKERFSLILESASTNQTSMYLCASSGPREPLAKNIQYFGAGTRLSVL.

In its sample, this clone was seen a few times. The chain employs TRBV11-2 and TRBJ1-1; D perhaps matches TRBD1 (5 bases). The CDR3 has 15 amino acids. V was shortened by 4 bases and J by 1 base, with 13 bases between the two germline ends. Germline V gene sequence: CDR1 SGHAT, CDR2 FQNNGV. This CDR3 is CASSSRPGQNTEAFF. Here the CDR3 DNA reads TGTGCCAGCAGCTCCCGTCCCGGACAGAACACTGAAGCTTTCTTT.

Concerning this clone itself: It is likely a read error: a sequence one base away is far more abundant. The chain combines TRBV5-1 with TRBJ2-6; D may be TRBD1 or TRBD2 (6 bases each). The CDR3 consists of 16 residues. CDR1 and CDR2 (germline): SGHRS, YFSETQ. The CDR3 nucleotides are TGCGCCAGCAGCCCAAGGGGGGACTCTTGGGCCAACGTCCTGACTTTC. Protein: CASSPRGDSWANVLTF.

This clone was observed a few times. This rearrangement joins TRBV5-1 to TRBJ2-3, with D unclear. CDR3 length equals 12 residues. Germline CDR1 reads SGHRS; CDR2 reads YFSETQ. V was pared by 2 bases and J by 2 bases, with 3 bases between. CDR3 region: CASSFNTDTQYF. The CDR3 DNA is TGCGCCAGCAGCTTCAACACAGATACGCAGTATTTT.

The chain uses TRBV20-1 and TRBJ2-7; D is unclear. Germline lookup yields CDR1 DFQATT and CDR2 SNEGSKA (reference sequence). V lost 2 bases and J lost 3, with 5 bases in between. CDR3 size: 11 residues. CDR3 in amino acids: CSARLFYEQYF. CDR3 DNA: TGCAGTGCTAGATTGTTCTACGAGCAGTACTTC.

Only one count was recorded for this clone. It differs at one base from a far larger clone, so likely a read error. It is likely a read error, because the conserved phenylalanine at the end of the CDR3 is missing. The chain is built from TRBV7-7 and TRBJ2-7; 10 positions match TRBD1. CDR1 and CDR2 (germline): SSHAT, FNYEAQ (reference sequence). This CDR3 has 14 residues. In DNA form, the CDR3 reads TGTGCTAGCAGCTCGGGACAGGGGTCCTACGAGCAGTACCTC. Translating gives CASSSGQGSYEQYL.

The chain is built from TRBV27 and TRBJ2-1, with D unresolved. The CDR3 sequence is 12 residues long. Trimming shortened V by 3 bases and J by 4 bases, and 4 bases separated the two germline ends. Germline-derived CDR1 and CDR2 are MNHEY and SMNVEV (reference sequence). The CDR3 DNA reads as TGTGCCAGCAGTTTTGATTACAATGAGCAGTTCTTC. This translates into CASSFDYNEQFF.

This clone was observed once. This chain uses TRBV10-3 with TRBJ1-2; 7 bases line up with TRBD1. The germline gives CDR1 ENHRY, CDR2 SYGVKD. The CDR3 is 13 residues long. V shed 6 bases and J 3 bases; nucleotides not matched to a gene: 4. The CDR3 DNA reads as TGTGCCATCAGGGACGGGACAGACTATGGCTACACCTTC. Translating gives CAIRDGTDYGYTF.

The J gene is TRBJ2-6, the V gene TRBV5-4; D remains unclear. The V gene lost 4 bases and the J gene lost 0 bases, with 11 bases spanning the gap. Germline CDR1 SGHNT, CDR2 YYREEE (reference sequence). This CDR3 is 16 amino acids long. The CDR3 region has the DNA TGTGCCAGCAGCCAAACGGAGAGCTCTGGGGCCAACGTCCTGACTTTC. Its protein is CASSQTESSGANVLTF.

As DNA, the CDR3 is TGTGCCAGCAGCGTAGATCCCAGGGACTATGGCTACACCTTC. As protein: CASSVDPRDYGYTF. This sequence joins TRBV9 and TRBJ1-2; perhaps TRBD1 as D (5 bases). The CDR3 consists of 14 residues. V was shortened by 0 bases and J by 3 bases, with 9 bases between the two germline ends. CDR1 is SGDLS, CDR2 YYNGEE, per germline.

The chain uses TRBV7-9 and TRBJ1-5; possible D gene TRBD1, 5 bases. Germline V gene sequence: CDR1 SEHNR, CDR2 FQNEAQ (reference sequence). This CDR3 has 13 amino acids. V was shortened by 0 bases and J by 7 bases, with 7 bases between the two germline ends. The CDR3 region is CASSLAGGQPQHF. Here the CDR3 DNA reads TGTGCCAGCAGCTTAGCGGGGGGACAGCCCCAGCATTTT. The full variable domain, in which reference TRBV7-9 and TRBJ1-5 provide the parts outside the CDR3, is DTGVSQNPRHKITKRGQNVTFRCDPISEHNRLYWYRQTLGQGPEFLTYFQNEAQLEKSRLLSDRFSAERPKGSFSTLEIQRTEQGDSAMYLCASSLAGGQPQHFGDGTRLSIL.

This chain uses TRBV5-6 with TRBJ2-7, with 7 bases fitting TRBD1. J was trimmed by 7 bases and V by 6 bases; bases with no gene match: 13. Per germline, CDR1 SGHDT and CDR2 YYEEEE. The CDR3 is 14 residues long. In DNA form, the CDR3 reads TGTGCCAGCACGAGGGGGCTCAATGTAGGGGAGCAGTACTTC. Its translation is CASTRGLNVGEQYF.

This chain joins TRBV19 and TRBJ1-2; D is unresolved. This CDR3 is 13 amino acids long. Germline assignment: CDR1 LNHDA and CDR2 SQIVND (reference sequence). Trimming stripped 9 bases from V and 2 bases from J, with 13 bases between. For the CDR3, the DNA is TGTGCCAGCAACAGAGACGAAAACTATGGCTACACCTTC. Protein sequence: CASNRDENYGYTF. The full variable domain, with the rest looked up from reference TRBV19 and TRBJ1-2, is DGGITQSPKYLFRKEGQNVTLSCEQNLNHDAMYWYRQDPGQGLRLIYYSQIVNDFQKGDIAEGYSVSREKKESFPLTVTSAQKNPTAFYLCASNRDENYGYTFGSGTRLTVV.

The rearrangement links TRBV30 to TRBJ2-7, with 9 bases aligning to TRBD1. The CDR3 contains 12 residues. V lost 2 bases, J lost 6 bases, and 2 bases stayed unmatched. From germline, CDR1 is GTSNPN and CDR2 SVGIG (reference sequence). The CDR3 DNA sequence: TGTGCCTGGAGTCCGACAGGGGGCGAGCAGTACTTC. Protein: CAWSPTGGEQYF.

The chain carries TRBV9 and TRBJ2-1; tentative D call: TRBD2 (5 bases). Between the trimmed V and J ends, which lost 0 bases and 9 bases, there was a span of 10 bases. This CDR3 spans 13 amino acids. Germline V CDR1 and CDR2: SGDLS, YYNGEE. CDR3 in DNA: TGTGCCAGCAGCGTAGTTAAAGAGGGTGAGCAGTTCTTC. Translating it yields CASSVVKEGEQFF.

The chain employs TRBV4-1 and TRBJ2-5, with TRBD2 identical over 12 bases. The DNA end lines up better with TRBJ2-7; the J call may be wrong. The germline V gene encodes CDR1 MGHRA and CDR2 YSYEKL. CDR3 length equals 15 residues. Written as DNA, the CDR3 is TGCGCCAGCAGCCAACTAGCGGGAGGGACCTACGAGCAGTACTTC. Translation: CASSQLAGGTYEQYF.

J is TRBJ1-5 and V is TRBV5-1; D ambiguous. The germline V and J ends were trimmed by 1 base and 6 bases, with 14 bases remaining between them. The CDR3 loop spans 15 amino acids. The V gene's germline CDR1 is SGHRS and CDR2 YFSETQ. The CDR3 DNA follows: TGCGCCAGCAGCTTGTTAGGAGGTGACGGTCAGCCCCAGCATTTT. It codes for CASSLLGGDGQPQHF. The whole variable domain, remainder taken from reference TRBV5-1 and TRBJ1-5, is KAGVTQTPRYLIKTRGQQVTLSCSPISGHRSVSWYQQTPGQGLQFLFEYFSETQRNKGNFPGRFSGRQFSNSRSEMNVSTLELGDSALYLCASSLLGGDGQPQHFGDGTRLSIL.

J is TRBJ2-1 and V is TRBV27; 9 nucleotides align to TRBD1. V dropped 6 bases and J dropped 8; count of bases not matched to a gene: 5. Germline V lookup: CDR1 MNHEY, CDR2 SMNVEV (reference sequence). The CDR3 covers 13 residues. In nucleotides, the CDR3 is TGTGCCAGCAGCAAAAACAGGGGGCATGAGCAGTTCTTC. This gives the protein CASSKNRGHEQFF.